The clone carrying this T cell receptor (beta chain) was observed once. This specimen comes from a study of blood T cell repertoires in COVID-19. Libraries were prepared by immunoSEQ multiplex PCR; TCRdb keeps only in-frame clonotypes and omits some of them. The sample has about 190,000 clones, roughly 89% seen once. The CDR3 length is 13 residues. The V end lost 5 bases, the J end lost 2 bases, and 10 bases lay between the germline ends. The sequenced sample was peripheral blood. The V call is TRBV12-3 or TRBV12-4, the J call TRBJ2-7; weak D call: TRBD2 (5 bases). This sequence originates from a man between 50 and 59 years old with acute or convalescent COVID-19. The CDR3 loop reads CASSLTRTYEQYF. The CDR3 region has the DNA TGTGCCAGCAGTCTCACTAGAACCTACGAGCAGTACTTC.